This T cell receptor beta chain was sequenced in a study of prognosis after radiotherapy for stage I lung cancer. Across the whole study: In this cohort, no one received concurrent therapy with stereotactic body radiotherapy. Distant metastasis occurred in a few patients at a median of about seven months after radiotherapy, while about 15 showed no significant progression.

Amplification of TCR beta CDR3 from genomic DNA used two-round multiplex PCR. Primers specific to each TRBV and TRBJ gene were used in first-round PCR. TCRdb processed the multiplex PCR reads anew with MiXCR; each CDR3 protein has one entry. The table shows approximately 15,000 distinct CDR3 sequences, with around two fifths occurring only once. This TCR was recovered from a donor over 45 with non-small cell lung cancer. The specimen was PBMCs, collected before or after stereotactic body radiation therapy (not recorded which).

The CDR3 spells CASQVIERDAAEQYF. The CDR3 coding sequence is TGTGCCAGCCAGGTTATTGAGCGGGACGCGGCCGAGCAGTACTTC. The chain has TRBV6-2 or TRBV6-3 and TRBJ2-7, with 7 bases identical to TRBD2. CDR1 and CDR2 from the germline V gene are MNHEY and SVGEGT. J gave up 6 bases and V 8 bases, and 16 bases lay outside the gene matches. The CDR3 contains 15 residues.